This T cell receptor beta chain was recorded in a study of CD8+CD57+ T cells in acquired aplastic anemia. Study-level background: Isolated CD4+ and CD8+ cells, once sorted, yielded DNA averaging roughly 3 ug.

The authors sequenced patients whose flow cytometry had shown CD8+CD57+ cell expansion. There were no patients without severe acquired aplastic anemia. By the time of blood sampling, patients had still received no therapy. Profiles of TCR beta VDJ and CDR3 were generated from a genomic DNA template. TCRdb re-analysed the reads in MiXCR, keeping a single row per CDR3 protein. Of under 200,000 distinct CDR3 sequences detected, 45% to 55% appear once; the ten largest clones hold approximately 3%. Comments on this clonotype: The antigen remains undetermined.

Study-level points and caveats: Patients shared 25 to 35 CD8+ CDR3 sequences with controls.

Sequencing was performed on sorted CD4+, CD8+, or CD8+CD57+ T cells (not recorded which) from PBMCs. The TCR was taken from a human donor with aplastic anemia.

The CDR3 nucleotides read TGTGCCAGTAGTATAGCACCAGGACTCACTGAAGCTTTCTTT. Translated, it gives CASSIAPGLTEAFF. J is TRBJ1-1 and V is TRBV19; D gene unclear. Trimming removed 1 base at V and 4 bases at J, with 10 bases between. Per the germline V gene, CDR1 is LNHDA and CDR2 is SQIVND (reference sequence). This CDR3 spans 14 amino acids.